One T cell receptor (beta chain) is described in this entry. Its antigen is as yet unknown. This entry comes from a study of T cells in tumors after PD-1 blockade. Study information: During anti-PD-1 treatment, some patients continued daily vismodegib 150 mg. Study-level results: Blood contained roughly two fifths of the tumor's TCR clonotypes. Two pre-treatment samples showed no clonal replacement between them.

TCRdb keeps only in-frame clones here, not all; method: immunoSEQ multiplex PCR. The table records more than 550 clones, 55% to 70% of them present only once. Tumor biopsies came from the same primary tumor site before and after PD-1 blockade. Germline lookup yields CDR1 SGHTA and CDR2 FQGNSA. CDR3 length equals 17 residues. Deletions cut 0 bases from V and 0 bases from J, with 13 bases between. The gene calls are TRBV7-2 and TRBJ2-3; TRBD1 might be the D (5 bases). This sequence originates from a human donor with cutaneous squamous cell carcinoma. Sequences were derived from tumor tissue, sampled after anti-PD-1 treatment. Written as DNA, the CDR3 is TGTGCCAGCAGCTTAGCCCCAGGGCTTCCTAGCACAGATACGCAGTATTTT. The encoded protein is CASSLAPGLPSTDTQYF.